By sample fraction, the clone carrying this TCR beta chain is large (0.1 to 1%). There are 13 residues in the CDR3. The germline gives CDR1 LNHNV, CDR2 YYDKDF (reference sequence). V was cut by 3 bases and J by 1 base, with 6 bases left in between. MiXCR was run by TCRdb on the 5' RACE reads, yielding one entry per CDR3 protein. The sample records approximately 40,000 distinct CDR3 sequences, around 28% being singletons. The clonotype originates from a female donor with breast cancer. Sequenced material: tumor-infiltrating memory CD4+ T cells sorted from the breast tumor. Subset given: memory CD4+ T cells, CD4+CD45RO+CD25-. This sequence joins TRBV15 and TRBJ1-1; D is uncertain. The CDR3 DNA reads TGTGCCACCAGCAGCAAAGAGAACACTGAAGCTTTCTTT. This codes for CATSSKENTEAFF.